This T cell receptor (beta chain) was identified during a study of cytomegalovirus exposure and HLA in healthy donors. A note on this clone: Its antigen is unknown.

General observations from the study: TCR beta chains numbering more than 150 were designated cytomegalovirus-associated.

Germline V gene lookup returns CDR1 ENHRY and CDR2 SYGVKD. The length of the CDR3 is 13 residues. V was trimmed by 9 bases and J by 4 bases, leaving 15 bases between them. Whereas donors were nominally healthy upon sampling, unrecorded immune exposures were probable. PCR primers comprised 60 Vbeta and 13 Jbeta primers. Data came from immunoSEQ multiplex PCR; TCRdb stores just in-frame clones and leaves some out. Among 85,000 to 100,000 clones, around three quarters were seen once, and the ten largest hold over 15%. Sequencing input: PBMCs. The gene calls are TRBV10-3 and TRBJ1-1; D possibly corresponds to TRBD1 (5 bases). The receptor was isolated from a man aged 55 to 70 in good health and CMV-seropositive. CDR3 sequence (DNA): TGTGCCATAACCGACAGTTTGGGCACTGAAGCTTTCTTT. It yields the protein CAITDSLGTEAFF.